This entry lists 27 T cell receptor beta chains sequenced from one sample in a study of blood T cell repertoires in COVID-19. The table came from immunoSEQ multiplex PCR; TCRdb's copy has only in-frame clones and leaves some out. This sample carries about 240,000 clones, around nine tenths of them seen once, and the ten largest clones take around 7.3%. The specimen was peripheral blood. These receptors were collected from a woman between 65 and 79 years old with active or convalescent COVID-19.

The chain joins TRBV6-5 to TRBJ2-5, with D possibly TRBD2 on 6 matching bases. There are 15 residues in the CDR3. The V end was cut by 11 bases, the J end by 3 bases, with 22 bases between. Germline V CDR1 and CDR2: MNHEY, SVGAGI. Here the CDR3 reads CAVGRGPGLKETQYF. CDR3 DNA: TGTGCCGTAGGTAGGGGCCCGGGACTGAAAGAGACCCAGTACTTC.

This clone has a single count. This chain joins TRBV10-3 and TRBJ2-1; 10 nucleotides match TRBD1. With 6 bases clipped from V and 7 bases from J, the junction kept 15 bases outside the gene matches. The length of the CDR3 is 17 residues. The V gene's germline CDR1 is ENHRY and CDR2 SYGVKD. The CDR3 protein is CAIRVGAGQGSSNEQFF. Here the CDR3 DNA reads TGTGCCATCAGAGTCGGGGCGGGACAGGGGAGTAGTAATGAGCAGTTCTTC.

This chain connects TRBV5-1 to TRBJ1-4, with D maybe TRBD1 (6 bases). CDR1 and CDR2 from the germline V gene are SGHRS and YFSETQ. Trimming left V 3 bases short and J 8 bases short, with 14 bases between. The CDR3 has 14 amino acids. The CDR3 DNA is TGCGCCAGCAGCTCGGACAGAGGAAGCGAAAAACTGTTTTTT. Its translation: CASSSDRGSEKLFF.

The rearrangement links TRBV18 to TRBJ1-6, with 9 bases aligning to TRBD1. The CDR3 runs to 17 residues. With V trimmed by 6 bases and J by 5 bases, 11 bases remained unmatched. The germline V gene encodes CDR1 KGHSH and CDR2 LQKENI. CDR3 DNA: TGTGCCAGCTCCCATGCGTCCGGACAGGGGAATAATTCACCCCTCCACTTT. Protein product: CASSHASGQGNNSPLHF.

This CDR3 is CASSRPSGRGDTQYF. CDR3 in DNA: TGTGCCAGCAGTCGCCCTAGCGGGAGAGGAGATACGCAGTATTTT. The gene calls are TRBV6-2 or TRBV6-3 and TRBJ2-3, with 10 bases lining up with TRBD2. Looked up from germline, CDR1 is MNHEY and CDR2 is SVGEGT. CDR3 size: 15 residues. V trimming: 5 bases; J trimming: 5 bases; junction bases outside the gene matches: 7.

This chain uses TRBV29-1 with TRBJ2-1, with no clear D. CDR1 and CDR2 from the germline V gene are SQVTM and ANQGSEA. The CDR3 consists of 11 residues. Trimming took off 6 bases at V and 2 bases at J, with 5 bases between the two ends. CDR3 bases: TGCAGCGTGACAACCTACAATGAGCAGTTCTTC. Protein product: CSVTTYNEQFF.

CDR3 sequence (DNA): TGTGCCAGCAGCTCCCAGGGGCGGCGGGAGGGAGAGCAGTACTTC. The encoded protein is CASSSQGRREGEQYF. The J gene is TRBJ2-7, the V gene TRBV7-9; 9 positions agree with TRBD2. The trim removed 4 bases at V and 7 bases at J, leaving 11 bases unmatched. Germline CDR1 reads SEHNR; CDR2 reads FQNEAQ (reference sequence). The CDR3 has 15 amino acids. The complete variable domain, with remaining parts taken from reference TRBV7-9 and TRBJ2-7, reads DTGVSQNPRHKITKRGQNVTFRCDPISEHNRLYWYRQTLGQGPEFLTYFQNEAQLEKSRLLSDRFSAERPKGSFSTLEIQRTEQGDSAMYLCASSSQGRREGEQYFGPGTRLTVT.

The chain links TRBV3-1 (or the pseudogene TRBV3-2) to TRBJ2-3, with a weak D call TRBD1 (5 bases). The length of the CDR3 is 15 residues. Trimming took 5 bases from V and 2 from J, leaving 14 bases between them. Per the germline V gene, CDR1 is LGHDT and CDR2 is YNNKEL (reference sequence). For the CDR3, the DNA is TGTGCCAGCAGCTCTTCGACAGACCCCACAGATACGCAGTATTTT. It encodes CASSSSTDPTDTQYF.

The chain couples TRBV3-1 (or the pseudogene TRBV3-2) to TRBJ1-5; D is unresolved. This CDR3 spans 13 amino acids. From germline, CDR1 is LGHDT and CDR2 YNNKEL (reference sequence). V was shortened by 3 bases and J by 5 bases, with 8 bases between the two germline ends. Written as DNA, the CDR3 is TGTGCCAGCAGCCAGCCCCGAGATCAGCCCCAGCATTTT. It specifies CASSQPRDQPQHF.

The rearrangement joins TRBV18 to TRBJ1-5; 7 bases agree with TRBD1. Germline V gene data show CDR1 as KGHSH and CDR2 as LQKENI. The CDR3 totals 13 residues. J gave up 11 bases and V 3 bases, and 7 bases lay outside the gene matches. The CDR3 region is CASSPDRVGTQHF. The CDR3 nucleotides read TGTGCCAGCTCACCCGACAGGGTTGGGACCCAGCATTTT.

CDR3 nucleotide sequence: TGTGCCATCAGTGAGATGGGCGGGGGCGGCGAGCAGTACTTC. This encodes CAISEMGGGGEQYF. V usage is TRBV10-3 and J usage is TRBJ2-7, with D possibly being TRBD2 (7 bases). The germline CDR1 and CDR2 sequences are ENHRY and SYGVKD. CDR3 length: 14 amino acids. Trimming shortened V by 2 bases and J by 6 bases, and 14 bases separated the two germline ends.

The genes are TRBV18 and TRBJ1-1; TRBD1 matches 9 bases. J was trimmed by 3 bases and V by 4 bases; bases with no gene match: 0. Germline assignment: CDR1 KGHSH and CDR2 LQKENI. This CDR3 is built from 13 residues. The CDR3, as DNA: TGTGCCAGCTCACGGGACAGGGACACTGAAGCTTTCTTT. It translates to CASSRDRDTEAFF.

The gene calls are TRBV7-9 and TRBJ1-2; 7 bases map to TRBD1. The V gene end was trimmed by 6 bases and the J gene end by 8 bases; junction bases not matched to a gene: 6. The germline V gene has CDR1 SEHNR and CDR2 FQNEAQ (reference sequence). The CDR3 sequence is 12 residues long. CDR3 nucleotides: TGTGCCAGCAGAACAGGGGTTGGCGGCTACACCTTC. Translated, it gives CASRTGVGGYTF.

V is TRBV5-8 and J is TRBJ2-3; D gene ambiguous. Germline CDR1 and CDR2: SGHTS and YDEGEE. The CDR3 length is 13 residues. Trimming removed 4 bases at V and 6 bases at J, with 12 bases between. CDR3 loop: CASSPPGSDTQYF. The CDR3 DNA follows: TGTGCCAGCAGCCCCCCGGGTTCGGATACGCAGTATTTT.

The chain employs TRBV5-5 and TRBJ2-7; 9 bases agree with TRBD1. CDR1 SGHKS and CDR2 YYEKEE come from the germline V gene (reference sequence). With 4 bases clipped from V and 2 bases from J, the junction kept 7 bases outside the gene matches. The CDR3 consists of 15 residues. The CDR3 coding sequence is TGTGCCAGCAGCCCCGGGACAGGGCCTCCCTACGAGCAGTACTTC. This encodes CASSPGTGPPYEQYF.

CDR3 nucleotide sequence: TGTGCCAGCAGCTCCAGACTAGCGGGGGCAGAGACCCAGTACTTC. Amino acids: CASSSRLAGAETQYF. V is TRBV7-9 and J is TRBJ2-5; 12 nucleotides match TRBD2. This CDR3 comprises 15 residues. Germline values: CDR1 SEHNR, CDR2 FQNEAQ (reference sequence). V shed 4 bases, J shed 4 bases, and the junction held 4 bases outside the gene matches. Filled out from reference TRBV7-9 and TRBJ2-5, the complete variable domain reads DTGVSQNPRHKITKRGQNVTFRCDPISEHNRLYWYRQTLGQGPEFLTYFQNEAQLEKSRLLSDRFSAERPKGSFSTLEIQRTEQGDSAMYLCASSSRLAGAETQYFGPGTRLLVL.

V gene TRBV5-1 combines with J gene TRBJ1-3; 7 positions agree with TRBD1. The CDR3 loop spans 13 amino acids. The trim removed 4 bases at V and 9 bases at J, leaving 7 bases unmatched. CDR1 is SGHRS and CDR2 is YFSETQ in the germline V gene. The CDR3 region is CASSEGTAGTIYF. DNA for the CDR3: TGCGCCAGCAGCGAGGGGACAGCGGGCACCATATATTTT.

V is TRBV14 and J is TRBJ1-6, with TRBD1 identical over 7 bases. The CDR3 is 14 residues long. Germline V lookup: CDR1 SGHDN, CDR2 FVKESK. V lost 4 bases to trimming and J lost 9 bases; unmatched junction nucleotides: 6. This CDR3 reads CASSPPYRGSPLHF. In DNA, the CDR3 is TGTGCCAGCAGCCCCCCCTACAGGGGTTCACCCCTCCACTTT.

V usage is TRBV5-1 and J usage is TRBJ2-3, with D possibly being TRBD2 (7 bases). The ends were cut back, 8 bases at V and 3 bases at J, with 16 bases in the middle. The CDR3 runs to 14 residues. Germline V CDR1 and CDR2: SGHRS, YFSETQ. The CDR3 DNA reads TGCGCCAGTCACCCCGGGGGGCTGACAGATACGCAGTATTTT. This codes for CASHPGGLTDTQYF.

The rearrangement uses TRBV27 and TRBJ1-2, with a tentative D call TRBD1 (5 bases). Germline V CDR1 and CDR2: MNHEY, SMNVEV (reference sequence). Trimming removed 3 bases at V and 6 bases at J, with 11 bases between. The CDR3 consists of 13 residues. This CDR3 is CASSFRQRDGYTF. CDR3 bases: TGTGCCAGCAGTTTTAGACAGCGTGATGGCTACACCTTC.

This clone was counted only a few times. This chain links TRBV7-9 with TRBJ2-2; weak D call: TRBD2 (5 bases). The germline V gene encodes CDR1 SEHNR and CDR2 FQNEAQ (reference sequence). CDR3 length equals 14 residues. The CDR3 is CSTGGRMNTGELFF. CDR3 coding DNA: TGTTCTACCGGAGGACGGATGAACACCGGGGAGCTGTTTTTT.

This clone was counted a few times. This CDR3 reads CSVKGDSGLVTGNTIYF. CDR3 sequence (DNA): TGCAGCGTCAAAGGGGATTCAGGGTTGGTGACTGGAAACACCATATATTTT. The V gene is TRBV29-1, the J gene TRBJ1-3; D might be TRBD1 (5 bases). Trimming stripped 6 bases from V and 2 bases from J, with 23 bases between. The CDR3 spans 17 residues. Germline CDR1 is SQVTM and CDR2 is ANQGSEA.

This clone was observed a handful of times. The rearrangement joins TRBV21-1 to TRBJ1-4; the table's D call, TRBD1, was not checked against the DNA. TRBV21-1 is assigned pseudogene status. The CDR3 is made up of 19 amino acids. The CDR3 nucleotides are TGTGCCAGCAGCTTACTGGTAGGGACAGAACCCTACTGTAATGAAAAACTGTTTTTT. This codes for CASSLLVGTEPYCNEKLFF.

The chain carries TRBV11-2 and TRBJ1-1; no clear D gene. Trimming stripped 3 bases from V and 10 bases from J, with 15 bases between. This CDR3 is 13 amino acids long. Germline assignment: CDR1 SGHAT and CDR2 FQNNGV. CDR3 DNA: TGTGCCAGCAGCTTGGGCAGGCTGATTGGAGCTTTCTTT. Translation gives CASSLGRLIGAFF.

This chain uses TRBV5-4 with TRBJ2-3; TRBD2 might be the D (5 bases). Germline V gene data show CDR1 as SGHNT and CDR2 as YYREEE (reference sequence). V lost 2 bases to trimming and J lost 4 bases, with 8 bases between them. The CDR3 is made up of 13 amino acids. CDR3 bases: TGTGCCAGCAGCTTCATAGCGTCAGATACGCAGTATTTT. Protein: CASSFIASDTQYF. Full variable domain (missing parts from reference TRBV5-4 and TRBJ2-3): ETGVTQSPTHLIKTRGQQVTLRCSSQSGHNTVSWYQQALGQGPQFIFQYYREEENGRGNFPPRFSGLQFPNYSSELNVNALELDDSALYLCASSFIASDTQYFGPGTRLTVL.

This clone was counted a single time. The J gene is TRBJ2-3, the V gene TRBV4-1; D remains ambiguous. The CDR3 runs 16 residues. V lost 1 base and J lost 2, with 13 bases in between. The germline gives CDR1 MGHRA, CDR2 YSYEKL. CDR3 protein: CASSQAVGTNTDTQYF. Here the CDR3 DNA reads TGCGCCAGCAGCCAAGCCGTGGGTACTAACACAGATACGCAGTATTTT.

V gene TRBV6-6 combines with J gene TRBJ1-3; 7 bases fit TRBD1. Germline V gene sequence: CDR1 MNHNY, CDR2 SVGAGI (reference sequence). With 3 bases clipped from V and 4 bases from J, the junction kept 6 bases outside the gene matches. This CDR3 comprises 15 residues. The CDR3 DNA follows: TGTGCCAGCAGTTATAGTACAGGGGAAGGAAACACCATATATTTT. It is translated as CASSYSTGEGNTIYF.